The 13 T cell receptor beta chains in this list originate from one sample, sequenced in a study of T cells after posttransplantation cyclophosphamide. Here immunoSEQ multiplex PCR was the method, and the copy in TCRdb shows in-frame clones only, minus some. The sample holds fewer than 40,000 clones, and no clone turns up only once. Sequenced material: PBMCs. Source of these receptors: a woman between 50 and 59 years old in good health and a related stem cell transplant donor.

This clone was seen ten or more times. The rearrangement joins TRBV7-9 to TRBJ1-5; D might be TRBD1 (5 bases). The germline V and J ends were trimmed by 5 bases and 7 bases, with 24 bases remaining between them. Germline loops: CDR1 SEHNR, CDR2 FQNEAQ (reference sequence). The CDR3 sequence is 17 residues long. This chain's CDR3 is CASSPASGPGGSQPQHF. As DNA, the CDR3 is TGTGCCAGCAGCCCAGCTTCGGGTCCCGGGGGAAGCCAGCCCCAGCATTTT.

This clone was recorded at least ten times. Here the CDR3 reads CASSFRVRYEQYF. CDR3 sequence (DNA): TGCGCCAGCAGCTTCCGGGTCCGCTACGAGCAGTACTTC. The chain combines TRBV5-1 with TRBJ2-7; D is ambiguous. The CDR3 runs to 13 residues. The germline CDR1 and CDR2 sequences are SGHRS and YFSETQ. V shed 2 bases and J shed 3 bases, with 9 bases lying between them.

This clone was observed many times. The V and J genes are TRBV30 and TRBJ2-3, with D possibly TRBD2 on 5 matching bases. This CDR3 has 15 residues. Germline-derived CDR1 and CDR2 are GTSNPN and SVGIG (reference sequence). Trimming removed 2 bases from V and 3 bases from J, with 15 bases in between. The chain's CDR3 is CAWSPPGKSTDTQYF. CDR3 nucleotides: TGTGCCTGGAGTCCCCCGGGGAAATCGACAGATACGCAGTATTTT.

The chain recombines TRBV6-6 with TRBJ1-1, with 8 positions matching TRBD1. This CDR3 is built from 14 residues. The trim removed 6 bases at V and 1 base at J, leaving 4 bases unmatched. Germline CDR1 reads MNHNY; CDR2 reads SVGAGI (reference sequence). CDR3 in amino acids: CASRTGAKNTEAFF. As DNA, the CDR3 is TGTGCCAGCAGGACAGGGGCGAAGAACACTGAAGCTTTCTTT.

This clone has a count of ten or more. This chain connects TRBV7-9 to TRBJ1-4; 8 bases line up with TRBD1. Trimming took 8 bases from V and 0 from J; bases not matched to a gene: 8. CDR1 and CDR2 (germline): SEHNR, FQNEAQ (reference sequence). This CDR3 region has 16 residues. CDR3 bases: TGTGCCAGCGCCCGGACAGGGCTAGCAACTAATGAAAAACTGTTTTTT. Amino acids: CASARTGLATNEKLFF.

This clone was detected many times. The CDR3 region has the DNA TGTGCCAGCAGTGATTTTTTACCCGGGACAGCAAATTCACCCCTCCACTTT. The encoded protein is CASSDFLPGTANSPLHF. This rearrangement joins TRBV2 to TRBJ1-6, with 7 bases aligning to TRBD1. Germline lookup yields CDR1 SNHLY and CDR2 FYNNEI. V shed 3 bases and J 7 bases; nucleotides not matched to a gene: 12. The CDR3 runs to 17 residues. The full variable domain, with the rest looked up from reference TRBV2 and TRBJ1-6, is EPEVTQTPSHQVTQMGQEVILRCVPISNHLYFYWYRQILGQKVEFLVSFYNNEISEKSEIFDDQFSVERPDGSNFTLKIRSTKLEDSAMYFCASSDFLPGTANSPLHFGNGTRLTVT.

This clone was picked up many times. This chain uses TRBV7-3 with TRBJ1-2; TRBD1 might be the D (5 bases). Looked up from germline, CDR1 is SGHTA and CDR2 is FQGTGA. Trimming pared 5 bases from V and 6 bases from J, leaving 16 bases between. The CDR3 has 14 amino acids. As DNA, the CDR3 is TGTGCCAGCAGCCCTCGGGGGGGGAGAAATGGCTACACCTTC. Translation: CASSPRGGRNGYTF.

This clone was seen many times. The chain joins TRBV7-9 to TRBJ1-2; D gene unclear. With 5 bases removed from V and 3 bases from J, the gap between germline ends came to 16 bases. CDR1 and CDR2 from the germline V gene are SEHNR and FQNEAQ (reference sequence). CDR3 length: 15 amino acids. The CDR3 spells CASSPRLSGYYGYTF. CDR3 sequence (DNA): TGTGCCAGCAGCCCCCGGCTCTCAGGATACTATGGCTACACCTTC.

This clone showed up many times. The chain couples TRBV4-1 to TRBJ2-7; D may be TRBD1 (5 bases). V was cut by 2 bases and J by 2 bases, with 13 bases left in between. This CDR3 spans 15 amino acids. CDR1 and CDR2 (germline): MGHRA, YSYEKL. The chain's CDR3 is CASSQTTDFPYEQYF. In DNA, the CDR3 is TGCGCCAGCAGCCAAACGACAGATTTCCCCTACGAGCAGTACTTC.

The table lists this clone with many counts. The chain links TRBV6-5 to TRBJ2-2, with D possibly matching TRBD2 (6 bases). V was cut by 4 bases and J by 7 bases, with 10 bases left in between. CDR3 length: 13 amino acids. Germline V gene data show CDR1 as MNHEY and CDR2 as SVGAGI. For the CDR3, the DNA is TGTGCCAGCAGTTTGACTAGGGGCGGGGAGCTGTTTTTT. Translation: CASSLTRGGELFF.

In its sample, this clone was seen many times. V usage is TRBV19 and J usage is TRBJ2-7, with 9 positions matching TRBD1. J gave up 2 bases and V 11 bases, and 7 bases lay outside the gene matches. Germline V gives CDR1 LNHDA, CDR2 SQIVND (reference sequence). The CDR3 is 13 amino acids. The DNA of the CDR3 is TGTGCCGTGAGGGACAGGGTAACCTACGAGCAGTACTTC. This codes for CAVRDRVTYEQYF.

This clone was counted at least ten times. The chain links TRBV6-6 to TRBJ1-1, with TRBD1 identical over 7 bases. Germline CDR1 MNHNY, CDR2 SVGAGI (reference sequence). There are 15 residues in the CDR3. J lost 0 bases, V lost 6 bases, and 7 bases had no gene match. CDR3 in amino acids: CASRKGDRLNTEAFF. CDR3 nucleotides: TGTGCCAGCAGAAAAGGGGACAGACTGAACACTGAAGCTTTCTTT.

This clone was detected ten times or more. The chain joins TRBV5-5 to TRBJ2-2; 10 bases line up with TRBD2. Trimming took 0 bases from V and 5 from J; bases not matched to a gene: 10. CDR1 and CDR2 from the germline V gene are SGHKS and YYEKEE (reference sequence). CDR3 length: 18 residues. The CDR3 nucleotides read TGTGCCAGCAGCTTGGCGTGGATTAGCGGGGGGATAACCGGGGAGCTGTTTTTT. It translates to CASSLAWISGGITGELFF.